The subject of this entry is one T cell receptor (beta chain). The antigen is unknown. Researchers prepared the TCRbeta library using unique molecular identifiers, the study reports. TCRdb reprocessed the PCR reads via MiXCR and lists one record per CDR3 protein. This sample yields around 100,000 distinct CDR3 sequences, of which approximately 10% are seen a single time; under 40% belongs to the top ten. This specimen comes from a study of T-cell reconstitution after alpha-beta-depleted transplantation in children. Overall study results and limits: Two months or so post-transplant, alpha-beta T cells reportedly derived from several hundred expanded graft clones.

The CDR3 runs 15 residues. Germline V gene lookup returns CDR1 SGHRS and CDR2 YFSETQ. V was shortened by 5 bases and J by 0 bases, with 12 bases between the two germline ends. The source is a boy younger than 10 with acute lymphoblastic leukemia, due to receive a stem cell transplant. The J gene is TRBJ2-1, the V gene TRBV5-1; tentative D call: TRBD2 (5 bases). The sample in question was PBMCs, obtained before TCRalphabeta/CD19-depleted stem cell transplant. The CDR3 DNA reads TGCGCCAGCAGGCTGGACGGGGACTCCTACAATGAGCAGTTCTTC. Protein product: CASRLDGDSYNEQFF.